This T cell receptor beta chain derives from a study of shared clonotypes between healthy human individuals. Study overall: Plates per donor: three CD4 naive, three CD4 memory, two CD8 naive, one CD8 memory.

The input for sorted-subset replicate PCRs was about 0.2 ug DNA, 25,000 to 30,000 T cell genomes. TCRdb keeps only in-frame clones here, not all; method: immunoSEQ multiplex PCR. This table holds 2 million to 2.5 million clones, 80% to 95% found once. With 2 bases removed from V and 4 bases from J, the gap between germline ends came to 6 bases. There are 12 residues in the CDR3. Germline CDR1 and CDR2: GTSNPN and SVGIG (reference sequence). This receptor was taken from a man aged 18-30 years in good health. Some clones in this sample may be carry-over from other donors' samples. The chain has TRBV30 and TRBJ1-3, with no clear D. The sequenced sample consisted of naive CD4+ T cells from PBMCs. The subset is: CD45RA+ positively selected. The CDR3, as DNA: TGTGCCTGGAGTCCCTACGGAAACACCATATATTTT. Its protein product is CAWSPYGNTIYF.